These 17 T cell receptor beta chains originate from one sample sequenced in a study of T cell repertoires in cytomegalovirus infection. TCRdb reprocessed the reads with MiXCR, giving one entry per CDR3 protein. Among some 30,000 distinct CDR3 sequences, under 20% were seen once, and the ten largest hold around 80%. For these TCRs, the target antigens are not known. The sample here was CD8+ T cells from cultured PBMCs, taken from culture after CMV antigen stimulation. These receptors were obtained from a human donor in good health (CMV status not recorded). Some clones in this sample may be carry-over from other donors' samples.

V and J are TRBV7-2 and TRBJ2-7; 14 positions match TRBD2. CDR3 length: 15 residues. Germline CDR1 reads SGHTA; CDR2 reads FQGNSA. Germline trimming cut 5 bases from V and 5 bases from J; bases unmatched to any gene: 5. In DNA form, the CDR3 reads TGTGCCAGCAGCACCAGACTAGCGGGAGGGCACGAGCAGTACTTC. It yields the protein CASSTRLAGGHEQYF. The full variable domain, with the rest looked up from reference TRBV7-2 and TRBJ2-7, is GAGVSQSPSNKVTEKGKDVELRCDPISGHTALYWYRQSLGQGLEFLIYFQGNSAPDKSGLPSDRFSAERTGGSVSTLTIQRTQQEDSAVYLCASSTRLAGGHEQYFGPGTRLTVT.

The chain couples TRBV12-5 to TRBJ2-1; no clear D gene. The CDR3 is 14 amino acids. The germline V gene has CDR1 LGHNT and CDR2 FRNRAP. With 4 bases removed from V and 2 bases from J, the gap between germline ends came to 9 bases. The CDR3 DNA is TGTGCTAGTGGTTATGAGGCTGCCTACAATGAGCAGTTCTTC. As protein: CASGYEAAYNEQFF.

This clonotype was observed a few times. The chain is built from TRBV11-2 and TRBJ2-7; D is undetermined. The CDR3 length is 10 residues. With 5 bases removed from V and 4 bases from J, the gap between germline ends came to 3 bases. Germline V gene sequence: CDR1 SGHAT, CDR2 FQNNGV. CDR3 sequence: CASSAYEQYF. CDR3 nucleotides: TGTGCCAGCAGCGCTTACGAGCAGTACTTC.

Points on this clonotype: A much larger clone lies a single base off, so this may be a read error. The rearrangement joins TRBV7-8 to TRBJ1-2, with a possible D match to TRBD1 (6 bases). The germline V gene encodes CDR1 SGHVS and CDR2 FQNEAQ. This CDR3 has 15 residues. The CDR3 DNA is TGTGCCACCAGCCTGACAGGTGGGGTCGGCTATGGCTACACCTTC. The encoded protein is CATSLTGGVGYGYTF.

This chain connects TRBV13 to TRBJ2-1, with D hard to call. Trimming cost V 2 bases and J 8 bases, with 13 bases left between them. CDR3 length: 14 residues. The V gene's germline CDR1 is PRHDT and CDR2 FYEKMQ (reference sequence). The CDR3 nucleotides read TGTGCCAGCAGCTTAAGCCTCTATCAGGATGAGCAGTTCTTC. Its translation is CASSLSLYQDEQFF.

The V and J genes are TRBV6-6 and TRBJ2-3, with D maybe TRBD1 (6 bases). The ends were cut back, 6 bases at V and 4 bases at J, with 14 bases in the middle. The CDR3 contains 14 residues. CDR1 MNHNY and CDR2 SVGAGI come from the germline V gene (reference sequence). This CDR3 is CASSRRTEADTQYF. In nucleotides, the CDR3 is TGTGCCAGCAGCCGACGGACAGAGGCAGATACGCAGTATTTT.

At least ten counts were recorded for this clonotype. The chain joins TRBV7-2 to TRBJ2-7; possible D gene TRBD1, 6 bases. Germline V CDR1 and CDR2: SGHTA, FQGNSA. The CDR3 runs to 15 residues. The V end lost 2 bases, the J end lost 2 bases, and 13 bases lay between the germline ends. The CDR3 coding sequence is TGTGCCAGCAGCTTACCGGGACACGGGGCCTACGAGCAGTACTTC. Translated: CASSLPGHGAYEQYF.

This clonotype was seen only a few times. CDR3 sequence: CASSPHRTSGRYEQYF. CDR3 nucleotide sequence: TGTGCCAGCAGTCCACACAGGACTAGCGGGAGGTACGAGCAGTACTTC. This rearrangement joins TRBV6-5 to TRBJ2-7, with 14 bases that match TRBD2. The germline V gene encodes CDR1 MNHEY and CDR2 SVGAGI. Losses at the gene ends were 5 bases for V and 4 bases for J; bases not matched to a gene: 7. This CDR3 has 16 amino acids.

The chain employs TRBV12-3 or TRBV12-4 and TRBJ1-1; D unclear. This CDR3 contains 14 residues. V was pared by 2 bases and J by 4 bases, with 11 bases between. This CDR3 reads CASSLSSSRTEAFF. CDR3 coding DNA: TGTGCCAGCAGTTTATCGTCATCCCGCACTGAAGCTTTCTTT.

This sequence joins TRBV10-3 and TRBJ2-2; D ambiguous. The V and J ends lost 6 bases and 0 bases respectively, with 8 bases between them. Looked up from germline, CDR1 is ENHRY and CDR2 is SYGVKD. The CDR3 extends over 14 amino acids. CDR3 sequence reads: CAISPTANTGELFF. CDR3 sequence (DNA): TGTGCCATCAGCCCAACGGCGAACACCGGGGAGCTGTTTTTT.

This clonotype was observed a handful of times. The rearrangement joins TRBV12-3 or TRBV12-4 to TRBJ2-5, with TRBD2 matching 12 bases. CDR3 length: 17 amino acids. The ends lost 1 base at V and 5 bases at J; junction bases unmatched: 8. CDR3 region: CASSLGPSGGAGETQYF. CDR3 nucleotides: TGTGCCAGCAGTTTAGGCCCTAGCGGGGGGGCCGGGGAGACCCAGTACTTC.

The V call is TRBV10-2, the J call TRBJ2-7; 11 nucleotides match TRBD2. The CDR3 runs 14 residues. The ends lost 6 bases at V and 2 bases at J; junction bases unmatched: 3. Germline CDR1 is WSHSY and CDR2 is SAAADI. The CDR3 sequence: CASRIAGGAYEQYF. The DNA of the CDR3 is TGCGCCAGCAGAATAGCGGGAGGGGCCTACGAGCAGTACTTC.

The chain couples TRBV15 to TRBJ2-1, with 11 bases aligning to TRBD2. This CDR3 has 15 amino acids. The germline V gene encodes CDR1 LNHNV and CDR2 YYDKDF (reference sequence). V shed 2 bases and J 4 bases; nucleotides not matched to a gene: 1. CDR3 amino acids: CATSRTSGGYNEQFF. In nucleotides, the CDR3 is TGTGCCACCAGCAGAACTAGCGGGGGTTACAATGAGCAGTTCTTC. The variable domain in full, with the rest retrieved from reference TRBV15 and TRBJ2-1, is DAMVIQNPRYQVTQFGKPVTLSCSQTLNHNVMYWYQQKSSQAPKLLFHYYDKDFNNEADTPDNFQSRRPNTSFCFLDIRSPGLGDTAMYLCATSRTSGGYNEQFFGPGTRLTVL.

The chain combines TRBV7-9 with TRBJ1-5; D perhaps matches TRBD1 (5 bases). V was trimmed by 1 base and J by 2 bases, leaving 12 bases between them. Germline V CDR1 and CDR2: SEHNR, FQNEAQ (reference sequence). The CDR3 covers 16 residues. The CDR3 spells CASSLGGDRGNQPQHF. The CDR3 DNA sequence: TGTGCCAGCAGCTTAGGGGGGGATCGCGGCAATCAGCCCCAGCATTTT. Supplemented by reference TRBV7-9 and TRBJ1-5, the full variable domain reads DTGVSQNPRHKITKRGQNVTFRCDPISEHNRLYWYRQTLGQGPEFLTYFQNEAQLEKSRLLSDRFSAERPKGSFSTLEIQRTEQGDSAMYLCASSLGGDRGNQPQHFGDGTRLSIL.

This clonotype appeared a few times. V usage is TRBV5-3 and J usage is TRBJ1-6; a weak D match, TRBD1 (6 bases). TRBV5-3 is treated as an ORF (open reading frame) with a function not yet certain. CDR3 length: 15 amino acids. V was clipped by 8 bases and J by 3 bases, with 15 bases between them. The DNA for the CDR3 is TGTGCCAGCGGAAAAACAGGGAACTATAATTCACCCCTCCACTTT. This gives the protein CASGKTGNYNSPLHF.

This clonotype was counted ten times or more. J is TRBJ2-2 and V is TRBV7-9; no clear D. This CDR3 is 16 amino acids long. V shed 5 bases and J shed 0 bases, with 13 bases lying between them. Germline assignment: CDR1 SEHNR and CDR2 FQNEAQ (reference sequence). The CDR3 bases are TGTGCCAGCAGCCCACGGATGGCAGCGAACACCGGGGAGCTGTTTTTT. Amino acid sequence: CASSPRMAANTGELFF. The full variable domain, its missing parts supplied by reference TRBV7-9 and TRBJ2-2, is DTGVSQNPRHKITKRGQNVTFRCDPISEHNRLYWYRQTLGQGPEFLTYFQNEAQLEKSRLLSDRFSAERPKGSFSTLEIQRTEQGDSAMYLCASSPRMAANTGELFFGEGSRLTVL.

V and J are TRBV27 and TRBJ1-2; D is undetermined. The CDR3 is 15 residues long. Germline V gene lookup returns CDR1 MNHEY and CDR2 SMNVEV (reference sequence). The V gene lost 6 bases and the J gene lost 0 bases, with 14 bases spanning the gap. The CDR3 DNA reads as TGTGCCAGCAGCAAGGCGGGCGACGCTAACTATGGCTACACCTTC. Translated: CASSKAGDANYGYTF.